The 18 T cell receptor beta chains below were found in one sample sequenced in a study of blood T cell repertoires in COVID-19. Measured with immunoSEQ multiplex PCR; TCRdb has only the in-frame clones, and not every one. This sample has about 250,000 clones, with under 95% found just once. Source material: PBMCs or T cells enriched from blood (not recorded which). The receptors here all came from a woman under 30 who had recovered from COVID-19.

About this clone: The same CDR3 is also encoded by other DNA sequences in this sample. The chain is built from TRBV15 and TRBJ1-4, with D uncertain. Trimming took 3 bases from V and 0 from J, leaving 5 bases between them. The CDR3 sequence is 14 residues long. Germline V gene sequence: CDR1 LNHNV, CDR2 YYDKDF (reference sequence). As DNA, the CDR3 is TGTGCCACCAGCAGGGCTGCAACTAATGAAAAACTGTTTTTT. It encodes CATSRAATNEKLFF.

V is TRBV7-8 and J is TRBJ1-3; no clear D. V was pared by 1 base and J by 0 bases, with 10 bases between. This CDR3 comprises 16 residues. CDR1 and CDR2 from the germline V gene are SGHVS and FQNEAQ. The CDR3 spells CASSLGAVSSGNTIYF. The CDR3 bases are TGTGCCAGCAGCTTAGGGGCAGTTTCCTCTGGAAACACCATATATTTT.

V usage is TRBV7-2 and J usage is TRBJ1-6, with D perhaps matching TRBD1 (6 bases). Germline CDR1 and CDR2: SGHTA and FQGNSA. The V end lost 3 bases, the J end lost 0 bases, and 15 bases lay between the germline ends. This CDR3 spans 18 amino acids. CDR3 DNA: TGTGCCAGCAGCTTCGGGCTTCAGGGGAGCTCCTATAATTCACCCCTCCACTTT. This encodes CASSFGLQGSSYNSPLHF.

The gene calls are TRBV4-2 and TRBJ1-5, with TRBD1 matching over 10 bases. The CDR3 contains 15 residues. Germline CDR1 LGHNA, CDR2 YNFKEQ. V lost 1 base, J lost 6 bases, and 3 bases stayed unmatched. Here the CDR3 DNA reads TGTGCCAGCAGCCAAGTTGGGACAGGGGTTCAGCCCCAGCATTTT. As protein: CASSQVGTGVQPQHF.

This clone came up once. This chain links TRBV7-9 with TRBJ2-7, with TRBD1 matching over 11 bases. V gave up 5 bases and J gave up 3 bases; unmatched junction bases: 6. The CDR3 covers 15 residues. Germline CDR1 is SEHNR and CDR2 is FQNEAQ (reference sequence). This CDR3 reads CASSPPGQGDYEQYF. The CDR3 DNA reads as TGTGCCAGCAGCCCTCCGGGACAGGGGGACTACGAGCAGTACTTC.

The chain is built from TRBV19 and TRBJ2-2; D gene uncertain. Looked up from germline, CDR1 is LNHDA and CDR2 is SQIVND (reference sequence). The V gene lost 3 bases and the J gene lost 5 bases, with 16 bases spanning the gap. The CDR3 runs 16 residues. The CDR3 spells CASSIGLQLGTGELFF. The CDR3 DNA reads as TGTGCCAGTAGTATTGGATTACAGTTAGGAACCGGGGAGCTGTTTTTT.

The chain couples TRBV11-3 to TRBJ2-1; TRBD2 matches 9 bases. V lost 4 bases and J lost 7; bases outside the gene matches: 14. Germline CDR1 reads SGHNT; CDR2 reads YENEEA. This CDR3 is built from 17 residues. CDR3 sequence (DNA): TGTGCCAGCAGCTCCCGTCGATGGCTAGCGGGGAATAATGAGCAGTTCTTC. Translation gives CASSSRRWLAGNNEQFF.

V gene TRBV11-2 combines with J gene TRBJ2-7; a weak D match, TRBD1 (5 bases). The ends were cut back, 1 base at V and 3 bases at J, with 16 bases in the middle. Germline CDR1 is SGHAT and CDR2 is FQNNGV. The CDR3 totals 16 residues. This chain's CDR3 is CASSLGGYPSGYEQYF. For the CDR3, the DNA is TGTGCCAGCAGCTTAGGGGGCTACCCATCTGGCTACGAGCAGTACTTC.

The chain uses TRBV7-3 and TRBJ2-1, with a possible D match to TRBD2 (6 bases). The V end was cut by 5 bases, the J end by 8 bases, with 19 bases between. Germline assignment: CDR1 SGHTA and CDR2 FQGTGA. This CDR3 region has 15 residues. CDR3 coding DNA: TGTGCCAGCAGCCCCGGAGGAGGGATCAAGGATGAGCAGTTCTTC. Encoded protein: CASSPGGGIKDEQFF.

J is TRBJ2-7 and V is TRBV18, with 12 bases identical to TRBD1. The V segment lost 1 base and the J segment 7 bases; nucleotides outside the gene matches: 8. CDR1 is KGHSH and CDR2 is LQKENI in the germline V gene. The CDR3 has 16 amino acids. The DNA for the CDR3 is TGTGCCAGCTCACCACTGGGGACAGGGGGCGCGGTTGAGCAGTACTTC. Its translation: CASSPLGTGGAVEQYF.

The V call is TRBV5-8, the J call TRBJ1-2; 7 bases line up with TRBD1. CDR1 SGHTS and CDR2 YDEGEE come from the germline V gene. CDR3 length equals 13 residues. Germline trimming cut 5 bases from V and 2 bases from J; bases unmatched to any gene: 3. The CDR3 loop is CASSEQGNYGYTF. CDR3 DNA: TGTGCCAGCAGTGAACAGGGGAACTATGGCTACACCTTC.

The chain has TRBV6-2 or TRBV6-3 and TRBJ2-7; TRBD1 agrees at 7 bases. The J segment lost 2 bases and the V segment lost 4 bases, leaving 5 bases of the junction unmatched. Germline V gene data show CDR1 as MNHEY and CDR2 as SVGEGT. This CDR3 is 14 amino acids long. CDR3 amino acids: CASSSYRGAYEQYF. DNA for the CDR3: TGTGCCAGCAGTTCCTACAGGGGAGCCTACGAGCAGTACTTC.

The rearrangement links TRBV5-1 to TRBJ2-1, with TRBD2 matching over 12 bases. Germline CDR1 is SGHRS and CDR2 is YFSETQ. The junction had 5 bases not matched to a gene; V was cut back by 0 bases and J by 10 bases. The length of the CDR3 is 15 residues. CDR3 sequence reads: CASSLGLAGVEEQFF. The CDR3 DNA sequence: TGCGCCAGCAGCTTGGGACTAGCGGGAGTCGAGGAGCAGTTCTTC.

This chain connects TRBV10-3 to TRBJ2-7; TRBD2 matches 8 bases. The CDR3 totals 16 residues. The junction had 8 bases not matched to a gene; V was cut back by 3 bases and J by 1 base. The germline CDR1 and CDR2 sequences are ENHRY and SYGVKD. The CDR3 is CAISEIAGHGSYEQYF. The DNA of the CDR3 is TGTGCCATCAGTGAAATAGCGGGACATGGATCCTACGAGCAGTACTTC.

V is TRBV19 and J is TRBJ1-2; TRBD1 aligns across 7 bases. This CDR3 has 16 residues. Per germline, CDR1 LNHDA and CDR2 SQIVND (reference sequence). The V segment lost 7 bases and the J segment 7 bases; nucleotides outside the gene matches: 18. The CDR3 spells CASIQTPSRGSSGYTF. The CDR3 DNA follows: TGTGCCAGTATCCAAACCCCTTCCAGGGGGAGCAGTGGCTACACCTTC.

This chain links TRBV28 with TRBJ2-4; perhaps TRBD1 as D (6 bases). Germline V CDR1 and CDR2: MDHEN, SYDVKM. The CDR3 sequence is 14 residues long. V lost 6 bases to trimming and J lost 9 bases, with 18 bases between them. The CDR3 DNA reads TGTGCCAGCAGGGTACAGGGAAAGAGTGTCATTCAGTACTTC. It codes for CASRVQGKSVIQYF.

The gene calls are TRBV9 and TRBJ2-7, with TRBD2 matching over 8 bases. V gave up 4 bases and J gave up 7 bases; unmatched junction bases: 10. The CDR3 runs to 14 residues. Germline lookup yields CDR1 SGDLS and CDR2 YYNGEE. DNA of the CDR3: TGTGCCAGCAGCCGGCGGGGGGCTGTGGGAGAGCAGTACTTC. Encoded protein: CASSRRGAVGEQYF.

V and J are TRBV3-1 (or the pseudogene TRBV3-2) and TRBJ1-1, with no clear D. The CDR3 is 16 residues long. V shed 1 base and J shed 6 bases, with 18 bases lying between them. The germline V gene has CDR1 LGHDT and CDR2 YNNKEL (reference sequence). The CDR3 here is CASSQVLVSGLAEAFF. In DNA, the CDR3 is TGTGCCAGCAGCCAAGTACTAGTTTCGGGTCTCGCTGAAGCTTTCTTT.